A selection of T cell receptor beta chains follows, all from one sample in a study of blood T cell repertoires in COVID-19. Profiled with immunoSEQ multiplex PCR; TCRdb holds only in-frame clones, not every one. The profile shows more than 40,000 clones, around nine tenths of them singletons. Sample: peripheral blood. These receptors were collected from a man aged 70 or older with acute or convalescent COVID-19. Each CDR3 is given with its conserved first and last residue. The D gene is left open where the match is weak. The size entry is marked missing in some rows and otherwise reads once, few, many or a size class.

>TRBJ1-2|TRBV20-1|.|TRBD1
TGCAGTGCTAGTACGGTGGTTGAGGGGGCGCGGGGCTACACCTTC
CSASTVVEGARGYTF
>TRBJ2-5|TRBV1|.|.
TGCACCAGCAGCCAGGCCGGGACAGGGATTAAAGAGACCCAGTACTTC
CTSSQAGTGIKETQYF
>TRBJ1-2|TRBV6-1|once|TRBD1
TGTGCCAGCAGTGAATCGGACAGGGCCGGCTATGGCTACACCTTC
CASSESDRAGYGYTF
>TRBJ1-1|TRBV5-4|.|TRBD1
TGTGCCAGCAGCTTCTTCGGAGGGGGCGAGGGTGAAGCTTTCTTT
CASSFFGGGEGEAFF
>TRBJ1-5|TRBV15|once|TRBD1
TGTGCCACCAGCGGGAGGACAGGGGGCTTGGGGGACAATCAGCCCCAGCATTTT
CATSGRTGGLGDNQPQHF
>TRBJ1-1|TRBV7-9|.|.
TGTGCCAGCAGCTTAATTAATGAAGCTTTCTTT
CASSLINEAFF
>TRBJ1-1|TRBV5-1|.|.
TGCGCCAGCTCGAGGACAGAGAACACTGAAGCTTTCTTT
CASSRTENTEAFF
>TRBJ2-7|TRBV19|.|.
TGTGCCAGTAGTATTTGGTCTGGACAATCACAGGACTACGAGCAGTACTTC
CASSIWSGQSQDYEQYF
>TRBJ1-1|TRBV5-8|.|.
TGTGCCAGCAGCTTGGTTGGCAGGGGCACGAACACTGAAGCTTTCTTT
CASSLVGRGTNTEAFF
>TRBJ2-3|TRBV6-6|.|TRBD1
TGTGCCAGCACCCCAGGGGGAGGCACAGATACGCAGTATTTT
CASTPGGGTDTQYF
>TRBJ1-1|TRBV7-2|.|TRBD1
TGTGCCAGCAGCTTAGGACAGGGCAAGAACACTGAAGCTTTCTTT
CASSLGQGKNTEAFF
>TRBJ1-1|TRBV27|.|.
TGTGCCAGCAGTTTAGGACAGCCCACTGAAGCTTTCTTT
CASSLGQPTEAFF
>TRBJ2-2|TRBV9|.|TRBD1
TGTGCCAGCAGCGCGGACAGGGGCTCGAACACCGGGGAGCTGTTTTTT
CASSADRGSNTGELFF
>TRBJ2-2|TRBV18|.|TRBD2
TGTGCCAGCTCCGGACTAGCGTATGGGACCGGGGAGCTGTTTTTT
CASSGLAYGTGELFF
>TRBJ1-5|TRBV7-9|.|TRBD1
TGTGCCAGCAGTCGACAGGGCAGCAATCAGCCCCAGCATTTT
CASSRQGSNQPQHF
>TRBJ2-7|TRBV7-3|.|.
TGTGCCAGCAGCTTAGACAGGACGCTTTCCTACGAGCAGTACTTC
CASSLDRTLSYEQYF
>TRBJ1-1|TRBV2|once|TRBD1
TGTGCCAGCAGCGGAAACAACAGGGGGAACACTGAAGCTTTCTTT
CASSGNNRGNTEAFF
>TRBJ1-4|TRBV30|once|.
TGTGCCTGGAGTGCTCTGGGCACGTCCGAAAAACTGTTTTTT
CAWSALGTSEKLFF
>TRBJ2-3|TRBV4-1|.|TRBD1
TGCGCCAGCAGCACCCGGGACAGGGGGAACGTTGTGACAGATACGCAGTATTTT
CASSTRDRGNVVTDTQYF
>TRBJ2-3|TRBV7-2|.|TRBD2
TGTGCCAGCAGCGCCTGGGGGGGGGACACAGATACGCAGTATTTT
CASSAWGGDTDTQYF
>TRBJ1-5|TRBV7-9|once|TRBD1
TGTGCCAGCAGCTTCCAGTTCGGACAGGGCGAGAGCAATCAGCCCCAGCATTTT
CASSFQFGQGESNQPQHF
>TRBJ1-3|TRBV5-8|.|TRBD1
TGTGCCAGCAGCGCCACAGGGGGCGCGGTTGGAAACACCATATATTTT
CASSATGGAVGNTIYF
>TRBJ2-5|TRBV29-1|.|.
TGCAGCGTCGAGAACCGAGGAGAGACCCAGTACTTC
CSVENRGETQYF
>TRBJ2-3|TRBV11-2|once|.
TGTGCCAGCAGCTTAGATACGTTAGTCGGCACAGATACGCAGTATTTT
CASSLDTLVGTDTQYF
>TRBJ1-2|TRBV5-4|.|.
TGTGCCAGCAGCTTGGATTTAGGCGGCAGTGGCTACACCTTC
CASSLDLGGSGYTF
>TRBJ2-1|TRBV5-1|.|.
TGCGCCAGCAGCTTGGCCCCGGGGTTCACATACAATGAGCAGTTCTTC
CASSLAPGFTYNEQFF
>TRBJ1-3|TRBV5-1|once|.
TGCGCCAGCAGCCCTTCCGCTGGAAACACCATATATTTT
CASSPSAGNTIYF
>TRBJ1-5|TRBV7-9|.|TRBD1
TGTGCCAGCTCCTTAGGGACAGGGAGACAGCCCCAGCATTTT
CASSLGTGRQPQHF
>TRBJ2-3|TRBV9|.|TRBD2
TGTGCCAGCAGCCTCCCGGGGGGAAGCACAGATACGCAGTATTTT
CASSLPGGSTDTQYF
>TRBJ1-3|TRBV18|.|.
TGTGCCAGCTCACCAGGAGCGGGGCGCGGAAACACCATATATTTT
CASSPGAGRGNTIYF
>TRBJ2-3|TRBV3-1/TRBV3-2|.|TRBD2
TGTGCCAGCAGCCAAGGTGGGGCGGGGGGGCACTCAGATACGCAGTATTTT
CASSQGGAGGHSDTQYF
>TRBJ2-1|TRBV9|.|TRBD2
TGTGCCAGCAGCGCCAGCCCAGCGGGGAGACTATACAATGAGCAGTTCTTC
CASSASPAGRLYNEQFF
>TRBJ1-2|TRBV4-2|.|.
TGTGCCAGCAGCCATCTCGGAAGGAGCGGTGATGGTGGGTATGGCTACACCTTC
CASSHLGRSGDGGYGYTF
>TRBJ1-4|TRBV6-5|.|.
TGTGCCAGCAGCCTAAGGGGCGGGGTTAATGAAAAACTGTTTTTT
CASSLRGGVNEKLFF
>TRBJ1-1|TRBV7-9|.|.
TGTGCCAGCAGCTTAGTTAGCGGTGAAGCTTTCTTT
CASSLVSGEAFF
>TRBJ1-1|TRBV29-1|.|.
TGCAGCGTGGCAGGGTACACGAACACTGAAGCTTTCTTT
CSVAGYTNTEAFF